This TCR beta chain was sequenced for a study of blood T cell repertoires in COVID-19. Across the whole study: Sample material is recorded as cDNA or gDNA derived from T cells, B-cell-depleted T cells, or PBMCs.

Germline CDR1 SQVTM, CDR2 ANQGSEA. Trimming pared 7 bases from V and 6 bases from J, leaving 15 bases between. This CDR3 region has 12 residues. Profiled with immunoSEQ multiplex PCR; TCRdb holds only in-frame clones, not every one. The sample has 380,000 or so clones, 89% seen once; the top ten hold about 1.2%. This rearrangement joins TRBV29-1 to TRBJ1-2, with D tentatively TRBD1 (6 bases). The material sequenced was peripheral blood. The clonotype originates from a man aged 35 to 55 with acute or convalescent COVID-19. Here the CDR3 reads CSGWGPLHGYTF. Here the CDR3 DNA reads TGCAGCGGATGGGGGCCGTTACATGGCTACACCTTC. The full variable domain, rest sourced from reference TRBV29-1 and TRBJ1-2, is SAVISQKPSRDICQRGTSLTIQCQVDSQVTMMFWYRQQPGQSLTLIATANQGSEATYESGFVIDKFPISRPNLTFSTLTVSNMSPEDSSIYLCSGWGPLHGYTFGSGTRLTVV.